The 15 T cell receptor beta chains given below trace back to one sample, sequenced in a study of T-cell reconstitution after alpha-beta-depleted transplantation in children. TCRbeta library construction was performed incorporating unique molecular identifiers. In TCRdb, the PCR reads were re-called with MiXCR into one record per CDR3 protein. There are about 230,000 distinct CDR3 sequences in the sample; around 10% occur only once, and approximately 6.6% lies in the top ten. Here the sequenced sample was PBMCs from the stem cell graft donor, taken from the stem cell graft. These receptors originate from a human donor who donated a stem cell graft to a child with acute lymphoblastic leukemia.

V gene TRBV7-8 combines with J gene TRBJ2-1; TRBD1 or TRBD2 may be the D gene (5 bases each). V lost 1 base and J 5 bases, leaving 12 bases between the germline ends. The CDR3 has 15 amino acids. Germline V gives CDR1 SGHVS, CDR2 FQNEAQ. The CDR3 DNA follows: TGTGCCAGCAGCTTAGTCGGGGCGGGCAACAATGAGCAGTTCTTC. This gives the protein CASSLVGAGNNEQFF.

This clonotype was seen a few times. The rearrangement uses TRBV11-2 and TRBJ2-3; 10 bases align to TRBD2. From germline, CDR1 is SGHAT and CDR2 FQNNGV. Germline trimming cut 4 bases from V and 9 bases from J; bases unmatched to any gene: 10. This CDR3 comprises 15 residues. For the CDR3, the DNA is TGTGCCAGCAGCTCGTCCAGCGGGGGGGCATCAACGCAGTATTTT. This encodes CASSSSSGGASTQYF. The full variable domain, rest sourced from reference TRBV11-2 and TRBJ2-3, is EAGVAQSPRYKIIEKRQSVAFWCNPISGHATLYWYQQILGQGPKLLIQFQNNGVVDDSQLPKDRFSAERLKGVDSTLKIQPAKLEDSAVYLCASSSSSGGASTQYFGPGTRLTVL.

This clonotype was counted at least ten times. The chain recombines TRBV12-3 or TRBV12-4 with TRBJ2-3; 7 nucleotides align to TRBD1. V lost 6 bases, J lost 1 base, and 4 bases stayed unmatched. The length of the CDR3 is 14 residues. The CDR3 reads CASRLDRGTDTQYF. The CDR3 nucleotides read TGTGCCAGCAGGCTAGACAGGGGCACAGATACGCAGTATTTT.

This clonotype has just a few counts. V gene TRBV13 combines with J gene TRBJ2-7; D might be TRBD2 (6 bases). This CDR3 contains 14 residues. Germline V gene data show CDR1 as PRHDT and CDR2 as FYEKMQ (reference sequence). The V end was cut by 5 bases, the J end by 6 bases, with 17 bases between. CDR3 residues: CASSRDWGSAEQYF. CDR3 coding DNA: TGTGCCAGCAGCCGGGACTGGGGGTCGGCCGAGCAGTACTTC.

This clonotype appeared a few times. The chain carries TRBV11-2 and TRBJ1-6, with D perhaps TRBD1 (6 bases). The germline V gene encodes CDR1 SGHAT and CDR2 FQNNGV. Trimming stripped 3 bases from V and 2 bases from J, with 11 bases between. There are 16 residues in the CDR3. This chain's CDR3 is CASSFSRTAYNSPLHF. In DNA, the CDR3 is TGTGCCAGCAGCTTCTCCCGGACAGCCTATAATTCACCCCTCCACTTT.

This clonotype was seen many times. The chain has TRBV27 and TRBJ2-7; D is unresolved. The V and J ends lost 4 bases and 7 bases respectively, with 11 bases between them. The germline V gene encodes CDR1 MNHEY and CDR2 SMNVEV (reference sequence). This CDR3 has 12 amino acids. DNA of the CDR3: TGTGCCAGCAGTTCCCCTCCTCGGGAGCAGTACTTC. Translation: CASSSPPREQYF.

This clonotype was detected a few times. The V and J genes are TRBV11-2 and TRBJ2-5, with TRBD1 identical over 8 bases. In germline, CDR1 is SGHAT, CDR2 FQNNGV. V was clipped by 2 bases and J by 7 bases; unmatched bases: 3. This CDR3 is 13 amino acids long. The CDR3 region is CASSLRTGWTQYF. CDR3 in DNA: TGTGCCAGCAGCTTACGGACAGGGTGGACCCAGTACTTC. Based on the CDR3 plus reference TRBV11-2 and TRBJ2-5, the full variable domain is EAGVAQSPRYKIIEKRQSVAFWCNPISGHATLYWYQQILGQGPKLLIQFQNNGVVDDSQLPKDRFSAERLKGVDSTLKIQPAKLEDSAVYLCASSLRTGWTQYFGPGTRLLVL.

This clonotype was seen more than once but under ten times. This chain links TRBV20-1 with TRBJ1-5; 9 bases line up with TRBD1. Trimming took 5 bases from V and 8 from J; bases not matched to a gene: 10. CDR1 is DFQATT and CDR2 is SNEGSKA in the germline V gene (reference sequence). The CDR3 has 14 residues. DNA of the CDR3: TGCAGTGCTCGCCCCGGGACAGGGAGTGAGCCCCAGCATTTT. It yields the protein CSARPGTGSEPQHF.

This clonotype was counted between two and nine times. This rearrangement joins TRBV6-1 to TRBJ2-7, with 10 bases aligning to TRBD1. The CDR3 sequence is 13 residues long. The V segment lost 6 bases and the J segment 6 bases; nucleotides outside the gene matches: 5. Germline V gene sequence: CDR1 MNHNS, CDR2 SASEGT. CDR3 DNA sequence: TGTGCCAGCAGAAGGGACAGGGGAGGCGAGCAGTACTTC. Translation gives CASRRDRGGEQYF.

The rearrangement joins TRBV24-1 to TRBJ2-7; 9 nucleotides line up with TRBD1. CDR1 and CDR2 from the germline V gene are KGHDR and SFDVKD. V lost 3 bases, J lost 2 bases, and 4 bases stayed unmatched. The CDR3 has 15 residues. The chain's CDR3 is CATSDVGQGPYEQYF. The CDR3 region has the DNA TGTGCCACCAGTGATGTTGGACAGGGGCCCTACGAGCAGTACTTC.

This clonotype was detected only a few times. V is TRBV6-2 or TRBV6-3 and J is TRBJ2-3; D gene unclear. This CDR3 has 11 residues. The germline V and J ends were trimmed by 7 bases and 4 bases, with 6 bases remaining between them. Per the germline V gene, CDR1 is MNHEY and CDR2 is SVGEGT. Here the CDR3 DNA reads TGTGCCAGCACTAACCCAGATACGCAGTATTTT. This sequence encodes CASTNPDTQYF.

The rearrangement uses TRBV3-1 and TRBJ1-6; no clear D. Germline loops: CDR1 LGHDT, CDR2 YNNKEL (reference sequence). V was pared by 4 bases and J by 10 bases, with 11 bases between. The CDR3 is 13 amino acids. CDR3 residues: CASSPGRGSPLHF. CDR3 bases: TGTGCCAGCAGCCCGGGGAGAGGGTCACCCCTCCACTTT.

This rearrangement joins TRBV7-9 to TRBJ1-4; 7 bases line up with TRBD1. Trimming removed 5 bases from V and 0 bases from J; junction bases left unmatched: 0. The CDR3 has 14 amino acids. The germline V gene encodes CDR1 SEHNR and CDR2 FQNEAQ (reference sequence). The CDR3 loop is CASSGTATNEKLFF. DNA of the CDR3: TGTGCCAGCAGCGGGACAGCAACTAATGAAAAACTGTTTTTT.

This chain connects TRBV6-1 to TRBJ2-3; the D is unclear. Germline-derived CDR1 and CDR2 are MNHNS and SASEGT. This CDR3 has 14 amino acids. V was trimmed by 5 bases and J by 5 bases, leaving 14 bases between them. CDR3 in amino acids: CASSMDAVGDTQYF. CDR3 coding DNA: TGTGCCAGCAGTATGGACGCCGTGGGAGATACGCAGTATTTT.

This clonotype was recorded at least ten times. The chain employs TRBV5-6 and TRBJ1-2; maybe TRBD1 (5 bases). CDR3 size: 16 residues. Germline values: CDR1 SGHDT, CDR2 YYEEEE. V lost 0 bases and J lost 8, with 20 bases in between. DNA for the CDR3: TGTGCCAGCAGCTTGGAGTCCGGGGGGAAAACGTGGGGCTACACCTTC. This sequence encodes CASSLESGGKTWGYTF.